This is a list of T cell receptor beta chains from one sample in a study of T cell repertoires in cytomegalovirus infection. The antigens for these receptors are not known. TCRdb re-called the reads with MiXCR, one entry per CDR3 protein. The profile covers some 350,000 distinct CDR3 sequences, with about 27% appearing a single time and 15% to 25% taken by the ten largest. Sequenced here: cultured PBMCs, sampled from culture after CMV antigen stimulation. The receptor source for this set is a human donor in good health (CMV status not recorded). Some clones in this sample may be carry-over from other donors' samples. CDR3s include the opening cysteine and the closing phenylalanine or tryptophan. A D gene is named only where the DNA matches it firmly. Clone size is given for some rows only: seen once, a few or many times, or a class if the clone is expanded.

j_call: TRBJ2-2
v_call: TRBV7-4
clone_size: few
d_call: NA
cdr3_aa: CASGGSTGELFF

j_call: TRBJ2-2
v_call: TRBV6-5
clone_size: NA
d_call: TRBD2
cdr3_aa: CASSYSTSGRGNTGELFF

j_call: TRBJ2-1
v_call: TRBV6-1
clone_size: once
d_call: NA
cdr3_aa: CASSEIRFHTGEQFF

j_call: TRBJ1-1
v_call: TRBV11-1
clone_size: few
d_call: NA
cdr3_aa: CASSPGSSIGAFF

j_call: TRBJ2-3
v_call: TRBV6-5
clone_size: NA
d_call: NA
cdr3_aa: CASRPGGGSTDTQYF

j_call: TRBJ2-3
v_call: TRBV4-1
clone_size: NA
d_call: NA
cdr3_aa: CASSPRSGATDTQYF

j_call: TRBJ1-2
v_call: TRBV6-2/TRBV6-3
clone_size: once
d_call: TRBD1
cdr3_aa: CASSQGDRGSYGYTF

j_call: TRBJ1-1
v_call: TRBV6-1
clone_size: NA
d_call: TRBD1
cdr3_aa: CASSQSRTGNTEAFF

j_call: TRBJ2-6
v_call: TRBV10-3
clone_size: NA
d_call: TRBD1
cdr3_aa: CAIGQVDSGANVLTF

j_call: TRBJ1-3
v_call: TRBV7-3
clone_size: few
d_call: NA
cdr3_aa: CASSLNSAGNTIYF

j_call: TRBJ2-3
v_call: TRBV7-9
clone_size: many
d_call: TRBD2
cdr3_aa: CASSPLGGSGRNTDTQYF

j_call: TRBJ1-6
v_call: TRBV7-2
clone_size: many
d_call: NA
cdr3_aa: CASSLGTSYDFSPLHF

j_call: TRBJ1-6
v_call: TRBV18
clone_size: few
d_call: NA
cdr3_aa: CASSPDRHSPLHF

j_call: TRBJ2-1
v_call: TRBV28
clone_size: few
d_call: NA
cdr3_aa: CASSLGRVVYNEQFF

j_call: TRBJ1-2
v_call: TRBV5-1
clone_size: NA
d_call: NA
cdr3_aa: CASSSSGELGYTF

j_call: TRBJ1-5
v_call: TRBV7-8
clone_size: many
d_call: NA
cdr3_aa: CASSLLNSRSNQPQHF

j_call: TRBJ2-1
v_call: TRBV5-6
clone_size: few
d_call: NA
cdr3_aa: CASSSSASRFF